The 12 T cell receptor beta chains listed next were all sequenced from one sample in a study of control samples from healthy donors and cancer patients. Measured with immunoSEQ multiplex PCR; TCRdb has only the in-frame clones, and not every one. This sample carries about 180,000 clones, around 90% of them seen once, and the ten largest clones take approximately 1.4%. The sample comprised blood. The receptors stem from a woman aged 45-65 years in good health.

The J gene is TRBJ1-2, the V gene TRBV11-2; D gene unclear. Between the trimmed V and J ends, which lost 5 bases and 0 bases, there was a span of 19 bases. CDR1 and CDR2 (germline): SGHAT, FQNNGV. There are 17 residues in the CDR3. CDR3 amino acids: CASSPPGRRSPNYGYTF. CDR3 DNA: TGTGCCAGCAGCCCTCCCGGGCGAAGGTCCCCTAACTATGGCTACACCTTC.

The chain uses TRBV29-1 and TRBJ2-1; 7 positions match TRBD1. The CDR3 consists of 12 residues. The V segment lost 7 bases and the J segment 5 bases; nucleotides outside the gene matches: 5. Germline V CDR1 and CDR2: SQVTM, ANQGSEA. In DNA form, the CDR3 reads TGCAGCGGGGACAGAATACACAATGAGCAGTTCTTC. It encodes CSGDRIHNEQFF.

V and J are TRBV19 and TRBJ1-2; D not certain. Trimming took 9 bases from V and 0 from J, leaving 20 bases between them. Germline CDR1 is LNHDA and CDR2 is SQIVND (reference sequence). This CDR3 comprises 16 residues. CDR3 in DNA: TGTGCCAGCCAGCCTTTCCCCCCCCGGACTAACTATGGCTACACCTTC. This encodes CASQPFPPRTNYGYTF.

The rearrangement joins TRBV7-9 to TRBJ2-2; D is ambiguous. The germline V gene encodes CDR1 SEHNR and CDR2 FQNEAQ (reference sequence). Trimming pared 1 base from V and 5 bases from J, leaving 5 bases between. The CDR3 contains 13 residues. CDR3 in DNA: TGTGCCAGCAGCTTAGAACAGACCGGGGAGCTGTTTTTT. It codes for CASSLEQTGELFF.

The V and J genes are TRBV28 and TRBJ1-2; no reliable D call. Germline-derived CDR1 and CDR2 are MDHEN and SYDVKM. The CDR3 runs to 15 residues. Trimming stripped 6 bases from V and 0 bases from J, with 14 bases between. CDR3 residues: CASRTTASSNYGYTF. CDR3 nucleotide sequence: TGTGCCAGCAGAACGACGGCTTCTTCTAACTATGGCTACACCTTC.

The J gene is TRBJ2-1, the V gene TRBV7-2, with D tentatively TRBD1 or TRBD2 (7 bases each). V was cut by 5 bases and J by 9 bases, with 14 bases left in between. The CDR3 totals 13 residues. Germline loops: CDR1 SGHTA, CDR2 FQGNSA. The CDR3 DNA reads TGTGCCAGCAGCCGGTCAGGGGGGGGTGAGCAGTTCTTC. This sequence encodes CASSRSGGGEQFF.

This rearrangement joins TRBV6-5 to TRBJ2-7; 11 nucleotides match TRBD2. This CDR3 region has 16 residues. Germline V gene data show CDR1 as MNHEY and CDR2 as SVGAGI. The J segment lost 3 bases and the V segment lost 1 base, leaving 5 bases of the junction unmatched. The CDR3 nucleotides are TGTGCCAGCAGTTACTGGGGCGGGACTAGCGGCTACGAGCAGTACTTC. Translating gives CASSYWGGTSGYEQYF.

This clone was detected a few times. The chain links TRBV30 to TRBJ1-1; no definite D call. V was trimmed by 2 bases and J by 5 bases, leaving 12 bases between them. Looked up from germline, CDR1 is GTSNPN and CDR2 is SVGIG (reference sequence). This CDR3 comprises 13 residues. This CDR3 is CAWSLSATTEAFF. The CDR3 nucleotides are TGTGCCTGGAGTCTTTCCGCTACAACTGAAGCTTTCTTT.

The chain employs TRBV29-1 and TRBJ1-1; possibly TRBD1 for D (6 bases). The V and J ends lost 4 bases and 0 bases respectively, with 12 bases between them. The CDR3 covers 14 residues. CDR1 is SQVTM, CDR2 ANQGSEA, per germline. The CDR3 nucleotides read TGCAGCGTTGTCCCCAGGGGACTGAACACTGAAGCTTTCTTT. It codes for CSVVPRGLNTEAFF.

V is TRBV19 and J is TRBJ2-3; unclear D gene. The V end was cut by 4 bases, the J end by 1 base, with 9 bases between. CDR3 length: 14 amino acids. Per germline, CDR1 LNHDA and CDR2 SQIVND (reference sequence). The CDR3 sequence: CASSSTPRTDTQYF. In DNA form, the CDR3 reads TGTGCCAGTAGTAGTACCCCCCGCACAGATACGCAGTATTTT.

The chain carries TRBV6-2 or TRBV6-3 and TRBJ2-1, with a tentative D call TRBD2 (6 bases). CDR1 and CDR2 from the germline V gene are MNHEY and SVGEGT. This CDR3 is built from 16 residues. Trimming removed 5 bases at V and 6 bases at J, with 20 bases between. The CDR3: CASSGKPGTPTNEQFF. The CDR3 DNA reads as TGTGCCAGCAGTGGGAAGCCCGGGACTCCGACCAATGAGCAGTTCTTC.

This chain connects TRBV6-2 or TRBV6-3 to TRBJ1-4; D may be TRBD1 (5 bases). Germline V lookup: CDR1 MNHEY, CDR2 SVGEGT. V gave up 5 bases and J gave up 2 bases, with 12 bases separating them. The CDR3 is 15 amino acids. CDR3 protein: CASSRYWGTNEKLFF. As DNA, the CDR3 is TGTGCCAGCAGTAGATATTGGGGGACTAATGAAAAACTGTTTTTT.